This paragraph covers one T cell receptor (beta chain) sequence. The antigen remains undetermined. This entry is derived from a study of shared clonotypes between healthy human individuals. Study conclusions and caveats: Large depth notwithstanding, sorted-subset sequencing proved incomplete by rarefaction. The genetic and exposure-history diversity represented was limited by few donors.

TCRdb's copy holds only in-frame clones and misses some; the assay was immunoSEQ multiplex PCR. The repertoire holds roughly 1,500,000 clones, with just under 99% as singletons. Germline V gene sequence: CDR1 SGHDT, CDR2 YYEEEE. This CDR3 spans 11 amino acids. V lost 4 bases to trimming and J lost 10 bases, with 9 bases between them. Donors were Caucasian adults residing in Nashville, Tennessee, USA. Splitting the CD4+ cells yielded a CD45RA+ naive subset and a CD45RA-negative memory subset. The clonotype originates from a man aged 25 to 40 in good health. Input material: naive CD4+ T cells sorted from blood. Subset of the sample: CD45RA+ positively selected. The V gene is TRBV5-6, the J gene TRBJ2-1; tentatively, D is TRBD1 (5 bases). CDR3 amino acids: CASSNRMEQFF. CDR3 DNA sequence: TGTGCCAGCAGCAACAGGATGGAGCAGTTCTTC.